The clone carrying this T cell receptor beta chain was detected a few times. Its specificity is unknown. V lost 1 base and J lost 6, with 13 bases in between. From germline, CDR1 is DFQATT and CDR2 SNEGSKA (reference sequence). The length of the CDR3 is 14 residues. The data were obtained in a study of T cells in Graves' hyperthyroidism and ophthalmopathy. On the study more broadly: Blood from the periphery was taken at initial diagnosis, before any treatment. Findings and caveats of the study: Peripheral blood also featured most of the thyroid clonotypes expanded above 0.001.

Patients aged 18 to 65 with hyperthyroidism were newly diagnosed, with duration under 2 months. Amplified regions were TCR beta CDR3 sequences from RNA transcripts. Initially, a first-round RT-PCR of the TCR CDR3 employed the HTBI primer set. TCRdb used MiXCR to reprocess the multiplex PCR reads, holding one entry per CDR3 protein. Seen here are more than 600,000 distinct CDR3 sequences, approximately 16% observed once, and the top ten hold around 7.7%. The TCR sequence derives from a man younger than 30 with Graves' hyperthyroidism. V is TRBV20-1 and J is TRBJ1-5; D gene uncertain. Sample: blood. The CDR3 spells CSARGTPDSQPQHF. The CDR3 coding sequence is TGCAGTGCTAGAGGAACACCCGACTCTCAGCCCCAGCATTTT.